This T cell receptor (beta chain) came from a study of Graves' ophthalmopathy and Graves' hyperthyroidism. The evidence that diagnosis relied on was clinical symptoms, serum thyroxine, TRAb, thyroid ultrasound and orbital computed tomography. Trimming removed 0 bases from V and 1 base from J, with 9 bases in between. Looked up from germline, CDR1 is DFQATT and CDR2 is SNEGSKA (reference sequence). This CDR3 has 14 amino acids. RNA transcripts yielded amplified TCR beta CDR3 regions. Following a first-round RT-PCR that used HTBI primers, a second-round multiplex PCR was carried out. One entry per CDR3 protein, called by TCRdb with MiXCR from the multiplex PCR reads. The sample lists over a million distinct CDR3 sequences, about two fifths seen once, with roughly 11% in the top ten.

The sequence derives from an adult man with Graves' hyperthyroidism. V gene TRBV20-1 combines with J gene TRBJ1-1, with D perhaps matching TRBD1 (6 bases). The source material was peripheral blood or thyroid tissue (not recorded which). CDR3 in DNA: TGCAGTGCTAGAGATCAGGGGTCGAACACTGAAGCTTTCTTT. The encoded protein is CSARDQGSNTEAFF.